The 30 T cell receptor beta chains given below trace back to one sample, sequenced in a study of shared clonotypes between healthy human individuals. Produced via immunoSEQ multiplex PCR; TCRdb's table is partial and in-frame only. In the table there are millions of clones, about 95% of which are singletons. Naive CD8 cells comprised CD45RO-negative, CCR7-positively selected cells, excluding terminally differentiated effector memory CD45RA+ cells. Sequencing was carried out using naive CD8+ T cells sorted from blood. The receptors were gathered from a man aged 18 to 30 in good health.

About this clone itself: The junction departs from the called germline gene at one end, perhaps through a read error. The chain is built from TRBV11-2 and TRBJ1-1, with TRBD1 identical over 11 bases. This CDR3 is built from 16 residues. The germline V gene encodes CDR1 SGHAT and CDR2 FQNNGV. CDR3 nucleotides: TGTGCCAGCAGCCCTGGGACAGGGGGAGTGAAAACTGAAGCTTTCTTT. This codes for CASSPGTGGVKTEAFF. Combining the CDR3 with reference TRBV11-2 and TRBJ1-1 gives the whole variable domain EAGVAQSPRYKIIEKRQSVAFWCNPISGHATLYWYQQILGQGPKLLIQFQNNGVVDDSQLPKDRFSAERLKGVDSTLKIQPAKLEDSAVYLCASSPGTGGVKTEAFFGQGTRLTVV.

The chain recombines TRBV29-1 with TRBJ2-7, with 7 bases fitting TRBD2. The J segment lost 6 bases and the V segment lost 2 bases, leaving 7 bases of the junction unmatched. Germline V gene lookup returns CDR1 SQVTM and CDR2 ANQGSEA. The CDR3 is 13 residues long. The CDR3 is CSVESTSWGEQYF. The DNA for the CDR3 is TGCAGCGTTGAATCGACTAGCTGGGGCGAGCAGTACTTC.

This CDR3 reads CAWSVRQGAWETQYF. The DNA of the CDR3 is TGTGCCTGGAGTGTACGACAGGGGGCTTGGGAGACCCAGTACTTC. This rearrangement joins TRBV30 to TRBJ2-5, with 10 bases aligning to TRBD1. Per germline, CDR1 GTSNPN and CDR2 SVGIG (reference sequence). CDR3 size: 15 residues. Trimming cost V 0 bases and J 5 bases; bases outside gene matches: 6. The full variable domain, with the rest looked up from reference TRBV30 and TRBJ2-5, is SQTIHQWPATLVQPVGSPLSLECTVEGTSNPNLYWYRQAAGRGLQLLFYSVGIGQISSEVPQNLSASRPQDRQFILSSKKLLLSDSGFYLCAWSVRQGAWETQYFGPGTRLLVL.

V and J are TRBV12-5 and TRBJ1-5; D gene uncertain. The ends were cut back, 3 bases at V and 3 bases at J, with 15 bases in the middle. The CDR3 spans 16 residues. Germline CDR1 reads LGHNT; CDR2 reads FRNRAP. The CDR3 DNA reads TGTGCTAGTGGTTTTAGGAGAGGCAGATACAATCAGCCCCAGCATTTT. Translated: CASGFRRGRYNQPQHF.

This chain connects TRBV6-5 to TRBJ2-1; D remains ambiguous. CDR3 length equals 15 residues. Between the trimmed V and J ends, which lost 7 bases and 4 bases, there was a span of 17 bases. The germline CDR1 and CDR2 sequences are MNHEY and SVGAGI. The CDR3 DNA reads TGTGCCAGCAAAGGACCCGGTCTCGTATACAATGAGCAGTTCTTC. Protein sequence: CASKGPGLVYNEQFF.

J is TRBJ2-1 and V is TRBV28; D not certain. Trimming took 1 base from V and 5 from J, leaving 9 bases between them. In germline, CDR1 is MDHEN, CDR2 SYDVKM. The CDR3 contains 14 residues. The DNA of the CDR3 is TGTGCCAGCAGTTTATTGAGGCAGGACAATGAGCAGTTCTTC. This gives the protein CASSLLRQDNEQFF. Together with reference TRBV28 and TRBJ2-1, the CDR3 gives the full variable domain: DVKVTQSSRYLVKRTGEKVFLECVQDMDHENMFWYRQDPGLGLRLIYFSYDVKMKEKGDIPEGYSVSREKKERFSLILESASTNQTSMYLCASSLLRQDNEQFFGPGTRLTVL.

This rearrangement joins TRBV5-6 to TRBJ1-3, with 8 bases aligning to TRBD1. V shed 4 bases, J shed 7 bases, and the junction held 7 bases outside the gene matches. This CDR3 is 14 amino acids long. CDR1 and CDR2 from the germline V gene are SGHDT and YYEEEE. CDR3 sequence: CASSLGQGINTIYF. The CDR3 coding sequence is TGTGCCAGCAGCCTTGGACAGGGTATCAACACCATATATTTT.

This clone was counted a few times. V and J are TRBV7-6 and TRBJ1-2; D remains ambiguous. CDR3 length equals 12 residues. Trimming cost V 7 bases and J 8 bases, with 14 bases left between them. Germline V gene sequence: CDR1 SGHVS, CDR2 FNYEAQ. CDR3 amino acids: CASTTWEGGYTF. CDR3 bases: TGTGCCAGCACCACCTGGGAAGGGGGCTACACCTTC.

The chain has TRBV29-1 and TRBJ2-5; 7 bases are a match to TRBD1. With V trimmed by 6 bases and J by 1 base, 5 bases remained unmatched. The germline CDR1 and CDR2 sequences are SQVTM and ANQGSEA. The length of the CDR3 is 13 residues. The CDR3 region is CSVERQGQETQYF. Written as DNA, the CDR3 is TGCAGCGTCGAACGACAGGGCCAAGAGACCCAGTACTTC.

The chain combines TRBV7-8 with TRBJ2-7, with 7 bases that match TRBD1. V dropped 5 bases and J dropped 0; count of bases not matched to a gene: 7. From germline, CDR1 is SGHVS and CDR2 FQNEAQ. The CDR3 is 15 residues long. CDR3 DNA: TGTGCCAGCAGCCTAGATCGACAGGGCTCCTACGAGCAGTACTTC. It is translated as CASSLDRQGSYEQYF.

The V call is TRBV2, the J call TRBJ2-2; no clear D gene. This CDR3 is 13 amino acids long. V shed 10 bases and J shed 2 bases, with 11 bases lying between them. Germline V CDR1 and CDR2: SNHLY, FYNNEI. CDR3 DNA: TGTGCCACCTGGTGGGTCAACACCGGGGAGCTGTTTTTT. Protein sequence: CATWWVNTGELFF. Variable domain in full (rest from reference TRBV2 and TRBJ2-2): EPEVTQTPSHQVTQMGQEVILRCVPISNHLYFYWYRQILGQKVEFLVSFYNNEISEKSEIFDDQFSVERPDGSNFTLKIRSTKLEDSAMYFCATWWVNTGELFFGEGSRLTVL.

The chain's CDR3 is CASSLSDGVYEQYF. The CDR3 bases are TGTGCCAGCAGTTTATCAGATGGGGTCTACGAGCAGTACTTC. The chain employs TRBV27 and TRBJ2-7; no firm D call. CDR1 and CDR2 from the germline V gene are MNHEY and SMNVEV (reference sequence). V lost 0 bases and J lost 3, with 9 bases in between. This CDR3 is 14 amino acids long.

The rearrangement links TRBV5-8 to TRBJ2-1; 15 nucleotides match TRBD2. J gave up 14 bases and V 4 bases, and 13 bases lay outside the gene matches. This CDR3 is 16 amino acids long. CDR1 and CDR2 from the germline V gene are SGHTS and YDEGEE. CDR3 region: CASSHEGTSGGPVEFF. DNA for the CDR3: TGTGCCAGCAGCCATGAAGGGACTAGCGGGGGGCCGGTGGAGTTCTTC. The whole variable domain, filled in from reference TRBV5-8 and TRBJ2-1, reads EAGVTQSPTHLIKTRGQQATLRCSPISGHTSVYWYQQALGLGLQFLLWYDEGEERNRGNFPPRFSGRQFPNYSSELNVNALELEDSALYLCASSHEGTSGGPVEFFGPGTRLTVL.

The V and J genes are TRBV19 and TRBJ1-2; TRBD1 is a possible D gene (6 bases). From germline, CDR1 is LNHDA and CDR2 SQIVND (reference sequence). CDR3 size: 16 residues. Trimming stripped 5 bases from V and 6 bases from J, with 22 bases between. The CDR3 sequence: CASSPTGHPVSHGYTF. The CDR3 DNA is TGTGCCAGTAGTCCAACGGGACATCCCGTATCCCATGGCTACACCTTC. Full variable domain (missing parts from reference TRBV19 and TRBJ1-2): DGGITQSPKYLFRKEGQNVTLSCEQNLNHDAMYWYRQDPGQGLRLIYYSQIVNDFQKGDIAEGYSVSREKKESFPLTVTSAQKNPTAFYLCASSPTGHPVSHGYTFGSGTRLTVV.

The chain has TRBV19 and TRBJ1-1; 8 nucleotides align to TRBD1. CDR3 length: 16 amino acids. Trimming took 4 bases from V and 5 from J; bases not matched to a gene: 12. Germline V CDR1 and CDR2: LNHDA, SQIVND (reference sequence). The DNA for the CDR3 is TGTGCCAGTAGTAAAACCACACAGGGGGTAAATACTGAAGCTTTCTTT. Translation: CASSKTTQGVNTEAFF.

The V and J genes are TRBV5-6 and TRBJ2-7; tentative D call: TRBD1 (5 bases). Germline V gene sequence: CDR1 SGHDT, CDR2 YYEEEE. The ends were cut back, 2 bases at V and 3 bases at J, with 9 bases in the middle. CDR3 length: 13 amino acids. As DNA, the CDR3 is TGTGCCAGCAGCTTCTGGCAGGGCTACGAGCAGTACTTC. This gives the protein CASSFWQGYEQYF.

The chain employs TRBV7-9 and TRBJ1-2, with D unclear. Germline lookup yields CDR1 SEHNR and CDR2 FQNEAQ (reference sequence). Between the trimmed V and J ends, which lost 4 bases and 0 bases, there was a span of 3 bases. The CDR3 loop spans 12 amino acids. The CDR3 DNA reads TGTGCCAGCAGCTCCACTAACTATGGCTACACCTTC. It encodes CASSSTNYGYTF.

This clone was seen a few times. At the DNA level, this CDR3 is encoded by other sequences in the same sample as well. The genes are TRBV13 and TRBJ2-7; no clear D. CDR3 size: 13 residues. Germline assignment: CDR1 PRHDT and CDR2 FYEKMQ (reference sequence). The germline V and J ends were trimmed by 1 base and 0 bases, with 4 bases remaining between them. DNA of the CDR3: TGTGCCAGCAGCTTAGAAAACTCCTACGAGCAGTACTTC. It translates to CASSLENSYEQYF.

The gene calls are TRBV27 and TRBJ2-1, with D possibly matching TRBD1 (5 bases). The CDR3 runs to 13 residues. V lost 5 bases and J 5 bases, leaving 10 bases between the germline ends. From germline, CDR1 is MNHEY and CDR2 SMNVEV (reference sequence). CDR3 loop: CASSPTTDNEQFF. CDR3 nucleotides: TGTGCCAGCAGTCCAACGACAGACAATGAGCAGTTCTTC.

This chain links TRBV27 with TRBJ2-7; D may correspond to TRBD1 or TRBD2 (5 bases each). Trimming took off 3 bases at V and 1 base at J, with 13 bases between the two ends. Germline-derived CDR1 and CDR2 are MNHEY and SMNVEV (reference sequence). The CDR3 totals 15 residues. CDR3 region: CASSLEAGQSYEQYF. The CDR3 region has the DNA TGTGCCAGCAGTTTGGAGGCAGGACAATCCTACGAGCAGTACTTC.

The chain joins TRBV6-1 to TRBJ1-5; D not resolved. Per the germline V gene, CDR1 is MNHNS and CDR2 is SASEGT. V lost 3 bases and J 5 bases, leaving 11 bases between the germline ends. The CDR3 covers 14 residues. The CDR3 nucleotides are TGTGCCAGCAGTGAGAAGGGTCCCTATCAGCCCCAGCATTTT. It specifies CASSEKGPYQPQHF.

The gene calls are TRBV11-2 and TRBJ1-4; 8 bases match TRBD1. CDR3 length equals 14 residues. V lost 3 bases and J lost 6; bases outside the gene matches: 3. Germline-derived CDR1 and CDR2 are SGHAT and FQNNGV. DNA for the CDR3: TGTGCCAGCAGCTTTGGGACAGGAGATGAAAAACTGTTTTTT. It yields the protein CASSFGTGDEKLFF.

CDR3: CASSHPGGQGSSQAGYTF. CDR3 DNA sequence: TGTGCCAGCAGCCACCCCGGAGGGCAGGGGTCCTCTCAGGCTGGCTACACCTTC. The chain recombines TRBV7-9 with TRBJ1-2; D might be TRBD1 (6 bases). The germline CDR1 and CDR2 sequences are SEHNR and FQNEAQ (reference sequence). The ends were cut back, 5 bases at V and 7 bases at J, with 29 bases in the middle. CDR3 length: 18 residues.

The chain employs TRBV15 and TRBJ2-1; D might be TRBD2 (5 bases). The CDR3 sequence is 15 residues long. Germline V gives CDR1 LNHNV, CDR2 YYDKDF (reference sequence). V was pared by 7 bases and J by 5 bases, with 18 bases between. CDR3 loop: CATNPTGNPHNEQFF. As DNA, the CDR3 is TGTGCCACCAACCCAACGGGGAACCCCCACAATGAGCAGTTCTTC.

The chain joins TRBV15 to TRBJ2-6; possibly TRBD2 for D (6 bases). The CDR3 has 18 amino acids. CDR1 and CDR2 from the germline V gene are LNHNV and YYDKDF (reference sequence). V dropped 4 bases and J dropped 2 bases, with 18 bases sitting between them. CDR3 sequence (DNA): TGTGCCACCAGCACGATCCCCGGAGGGATGGCTGGGGCCAACGTCCTGACTTTC. It translates to CATSTIPGGMAGANVLTF.

The chain uses TRBV30 and TRBJ2-1; possibly TRBD2 for D (5 bases). V lost 5 bases and J 5 bases, leaving 16 bases between the germline ends. This CDR3 has 14 amino acids. Germline CDR1 GTSNPN, CDR2 SVGIG (reference sequence). The CDR3 DNA reads as TGTGCCTGGTCGGTAGCGAGTATAAACAATGAGCAGTTCTTC. Protein product: CAWSVASINNEQFF. The full variable domain, completed using reference TRBV30 and TRBJ2-1, is SQTIHQWPATLVQPVGSPLSLECTVEGTSNPNLYWYRQAAGRGLQLLFYSVGIGQISSEVPQNLSASRPQDRQFILSSKKLLLSDSGFYLCAWSVASINNEQFFGPGTRLTVL.

The chain links TRBV19 to TRBJ2-7; either TRBD1 or TRBD2 may supply D (5 bases each). The CDR3 contains 14 residues. V lost 6 bases, J lost 4 bases, and 16 bases lay in between. Germline lookup yields CDR1 LNHDA and CDR2 SQIVND (reference sequence). CDR3 protein: CASRAGTYSYEQYF. The DNA of the CDR3 is TGTGCCAGTAGGGCCGGGACGTACTCTTACGAGCAGTACTTC.

The rearrangement joins TRBV27 to TRBJ2-3, with a weak D call TRBD2 (7 bases). CDR1 is MNHEY and CDR2 is SMNVEV in the germline V gene (reference sequence). CDR3 length: 16 residues. Trimming removed 6 bases at V and 2 bases at J, with 18 bases between. The CDR3 sequence is CASRPEGEGNTDTQYF. The CDR3 region has the DNA TGTGCCAGCAGGCCCGAGGGGGAGGGTAACACAGATACGCAGTATTTT.

The chain recombines TRBV5-6 with TRBJ2-2; 8 bases match TRBD2. The J segment lost 7 bases and the V segment lost 4 bases, leaving 6 bases of the junction unmatched. Germline V lookup: CDR1 SGHDT, CDR2 YYEEEE. This CDR3 comprises 14 residues. The CDR3 sequence: CASSAGGAGGELFF. DNA of the CDR3: TGTGCCAGCAGCGCCGGGGGGGCCGGCGGGGAGCTGTTTTTT.

The chain links TRBV10-3 to TRBJ2-2; tentative D call: TRBD2 (6 bases). Deletions cut 8 bases from V and 0 bases from J, with 7 bases between. The CDR3 totals 13 residues. Germline CDR1 reads ENHRY; CDR2 reads SYGVKD. The CDR3 DNA sequence: TGTGCCATCGCGGGGACGAACACCGGGGAGCTGTTTTTT. This codes for CAIAGTNTGELFF.